Each of the 22 T cell receptor beta chains below was sequenced from the same sample in a study of shared clonotypes between healthy human individuals. Libraries were prepared by immunoSEQ multiplex PCR; TCRdb keeps only in-frame clonotypes and omits some of them. Among 2 million to 2.5 million clones listed, more than 85% were seen once. The source material was naive CD4+ T cells from PBMCs. The subset denotes: CD45RA+ positively selected. These receptors came from a young man in good health. Some clones in this sample may be carry-over from other donors' samples.

This chain connects TRBV5-4 to TRBJ2-1; 8 bases agree with TRBD2. V was pared by 4 bases and J by 4 bases, with 7 bases of the junction left unmatched. Germline V gives CDR1 SGHNT, CDR2 YYREEE (reference sequence). The CDR3 has 15 amino acids. CDR3 coding DNA: TGTGCCAGCAGCCCGAGCGGGAGTAGGTACAATGAGCAGTTCTTC. Protein: CASSPSGSRYNEQFF.

In its sample, this clone was seen once. This chain uses TRBV7-9 with TRBJ1-2; 7 bases map to TRBD1. J lost 4 bases, V lost 5 bases, and 10 bases had no gene match. This CDR3 has 15 amino acids. Germline V gene sequence: CDR1 SEHNR, CDR2 FQNEAQ (reference sequence). CDR3 nucleotides: TGTGCCAGCAGCCCTCAGGGGGATGGATCCTATGGCTACACCTTC. This sequence encodes CASSPQGDGSYGYTF. The full variable domain, with the rest looked up from reference TRBV7-9 and TRBJ1-2, is DTGVSQNPRHKITKRGQNVTFRCDPISEHNRLYWYRQTLGQGPEFLTYFQNEAQLEKSRLLSDRFSAERPKGSFSTLEIQRTEQGDSAMYLCASSPQGDGSYGYTFGSGTRLTVV.

This clone was counted a few times. The chain has TRBV7-9 and TRBJ1-4, with a possible D match to TRBD1 (6 bases). CDR1 is SEHNR, CDR2 FQNEAQ, per germline (reference sequence). This CDR3 has 14 amino acids. Trimming shortened V by 5 bases and J by 8 bases, and 15 bases separated the two germline ends. The CDR3 DNA reads TGTGCCAGCAGCGAACAGACAGGTGGCGAAAAACTGTTTTTT. It is translated as CASSEQTGGEKLFF. Drawing the rest from reference TRBV7-9 and TRBJ1-4, the complete variable domain is DTGVSQNPRHKITKRGQNVTFRCDPISEHNRLYWYRQTLGQGPEFLTYFQNEAQLEKSRLLSDRFSAERPKGSFSTLEIQRTEQGDSAMYLCASSEQTGGEKLFFGSGTQLSVL.

The CDR3 DNA follows: TGTGCCAGCAGCTACAGGGGACACTACGAGCAGTACTTC. Translation: CASSYRGHYEQYF. The chain has TRBV5-8 and TRBJ2-7; TRBD1 matches 7 bases. Germline V gives CDR1 SGHTS, CDR2 YDEGEE. Trimming cost V 3 bases and J 3 bases; bases outside gene matches: 3. This CDR3 contains 13 residues.

The chain combines TRBV7-3 with TRBJ2-2; D is unresolved. V shed 0 bases and J shed 4 bases, with 15 bases lying between them. The CDR3 covers 17 residues. The germline CDR1 and CDR2 sequences are SGHTA and FQGTGA. CDR3 in amino acids: CASSLTGLPGRTGELFF. CDR3 DNA sequence: TGTGCCAGCAGCTTAACTGGTCTCCCTGGTCGCACCGGGGAGCTGTTTTTT.

With respect to this clone: Different DNA sequences within this sample yield the same CDR3. V and J are TRBV2 and TRBJ2-2, with TRBD2 identical over 8 bases. The germline V gene has CDR1 SNHLY and CDR2 FYNNEI. CDR3 length: 13 residues. Unmatched junction bases numbered 4, after V lost 5 bases and J lost 8 bases. DNA of the CDR3: TGTGCCAGCAGTAGACTAGCGACTGGGGAGCTGTTTTTT. This encodes CASSRLATGELFF.

The chain recombines TRBV4-3 with TRBJ2-3; possibly TRBD1 or TRBD2 for D (5 bases each). V lost 1 base and J lost 1, with 18 bases in between. Germline V CDR1 and CDR2: LGHNA, YSLEER. This CDR3 has 18 residues. For the CDR3, the DNA is TGCGCCAGCAGCCAAGGGCCGGGGCTAGCAATTGGCACAGATACGCAGTATTTT. It codes for CASSQGPGLAIGTDTQYF.

J is TRBJ1-5 and V is TRBV7-8; 9 bases align to TRBD1. This CDR3 region has 16 residues. Germline CDR1 and CDR2: SGHVS and FQNEAQ. The V and J ends lost 4 bases and 1 base, in that order; junction bases with no gene match: 5. The CDR3 bases are TGTGCCAGCAGCTCGGAGGACAGGGGAAGCAATCAGCCCCAGCATTTT. This translates into CASSSEDRGSNQPQHF.

The chain carries TRBV5-1 and TRBJ2-7; the match to TRBD2 covers 8 bases. V lost 0 bases and J lost 3; bases outside the gene matches: 11. Germline CDR1 SGHRS, CDR2 YFSETQ. This CDR3 contains 17 residues. The CDR3 region is CASSLAPFSGRGYEQYF. Written as DNA, the CDR3 is TGCGCCAGCAGCTTGGCCCCCTTCTCCGGGAGGGGCTACGAGCAGTACTTC.

The chain is built from TRBV7-9 and TRBJ2-3; D possibly corresponds to TRBD2 (6 bases). The length of the CDR3 is 18 residues. The germline V gene encodes CDR1 SEHNR and CDR2 FQNEAQ (reference sequence). V lost 1 base and J lost 4, with 21 bases in between. The DNA of the CDR3 is TGTGCCAGCAGCTTAGGTTCTTCCGGGAGACCTGGGTCAGATACGCAGTATTTT. It yields the protein CASSLGSSGRPGSDTQYF.

V gene TRBV4-3 combines with J gene TRBJ2-7; D is ambiguous. This CDR3 region has 17 residues. V lost 0 bases, J lost 5 bases, and 20 bases lay in between. CDR1 and CDR2 (germline): LGHNA, YSLEER. The CDR3: CASSQDLMALRADEQYF. The DNA for the CDR3 is TGCGCCAGCAGCCAAGATCTGATGGCCCTTCGGGCGGACGAGCAGTACTTC.

The genes are TRBV5-1 and TRBJ2-5; D may match TRBD1 or TRBD2 (5 bases each). From germline, CDR1 is SGHRS and CDR2 YFSETQ. The V end was cut by 2 bases, the J end by 5 bases, with 13 bases between. The CDR3 consists of 14 residues. The chain's CDR3 is CASSFGALRETQYF. CDR3 sequence (DNA): TGCGCCAGCAGCTTCGGGGCATTACGGGAGACCCAGTACTTC.

With respect to this clone: Other DNA sequences within the sample encode an identical CDR3. The chain employs TRBV7-2 and TRBJ2-5; 7 nucleotides line up with TRBD1. V was clipped by 5 bases and J by 2 bases; unmatched bases: 2. The CDR3 totals 13 residues. Looked up from germline, CDR1 is SGHTA and CDR2 is FQGNSA. The CDR3 nucleotides are TGTGCCAGCAGCCTGGACAGGCAAGAGACCCAGTACTTC. Amino acid sequence: CASSLDRQETQYF.

This rearrangement joins TRBV7-3 to TRBJ2-6, with a possible D match to TRBD2 (6 bases). Germline V gives CDR1 SGHTA, CDR2 FQGTGA. V lost 1 base and J 2 bases, leaving 6 bases between the germline ends. The CDR3 covers 15 residues. The CDR3 sequence: CASSLSGTGANVLTF. CDR3 nucleotides: TGTGCCAGCAGCTTAAGCGGGACTGGGGCCAACGTCCTGACTTTC.

The rearrangement joins TRBV5-1 to TRBJ2-5; D is undetermined. CDR3 length: 14 amino acids. V was clipped by 4 bases and J by 1 base, with 11 bases between them. Germline CDR1 is SGHRS and CDR2 is YFSETQ. This CDR3 is CASSPRIPQETQYF. CDR3 nucleotide sequence: TGCGCCAGCAGCCCCCGGATCCCCCAAGAGACCCAGTACTTC.

The chain recombines TRBV28 with TRBJ2-7; maybe TRBD2 (5 bases). V lost 5 bases, J lost 0 bases, and 14 bases lay in between. Germline V gene data show CDR1 as MDHEN and CDR2 as SYDVKM. The CDR3 consists of 15 residues. CDR3 sequence: CASSLARIFSYEQYF. CDR3 in DNA: TGTGCCAGCAGTCTAGCAAGGATTTTCTCCTACGAGCAGTACTTC.

The J gene is TRBJ2-3, the V gene TRBV27; 8 bases line up with TRBD1. The CDR3 consists of 19 residues. The junction had 14 bases not matched to a gene; V was cut back by 0 bases and J by 3 bases. The germline CDR1 and CDR2 sequences are MNHEY and SMNVEV (reference sequence). The DNA for the CDR3 is TGTGCCAGCAGTTTATCAACTCAGGGGGCGCTAAGCAGAACAGATACGCAGTATTTT. Its protein is CASSLSTQGALSRTDTQYF.

V is TRBV28 and J is TRBJ2-1; D unresolved. Looked up from germline, CDR1 is MDHEN and CDR2 is SYDVKM. The CDR3 is 17 residues long. Trimming took off 8 bases at V and 5 bases at J, with 25 bases between the two ends. The CDR3: CASGPLLWTKTDNEQFF. The CDR3 nucleotides are TGTGCCAGCGGCCCGTTATTGTGGACCAAGACGGACAATGAGCAGTTCTTC.

J is TRBJ2-5 and V is TRBV28, with a weak D call TRBD1 (6 bases). CDR3 size: 12 residues. V was pared by 10 bases and J by 4 bases, with 13 bases between. The V gene's germline CDR1 is MDHEN and CDR2 SYDVKM. CDR3 sequence: CATGQWGETQYF. CDR3 bases: TGTGCCACCGGACAGTGGGGAGAGACCCAGTACTTC.

The rearrangement joins TRBV11-3 to TRBJ2-1; 10 positions agree with TRBD2. This CDR3 comprises 16 residues. Germline V gene lookup returns CDR1 SGHNT and CDR2 YENEEA. Trimming at V came to 0 bases and at J to 9 bases, leaving 8 bases not matched to a gene. CDR3 region: CASSLDPGLAPGEQFF. CDR3 nucleotide sequence: TGTGCCAGCAGCTTAGACCCGGGACTAGCGCCGGGTGAGCAGTTCTTC.

The genes are TRBV7-2 and TRBJ1-5; D unclear. The CDR3 length is 14 residues. Trimming cost V 5 bases and J 1 base, with 9 bases left between them. Germline lookup yields CDR1 SGHTA and CDR2 FQGNSA. CDR3 sequence reads: CASSPDLSNQPQHF. The CDR3 DNA reads TGTGCCAGCAGCCCGGACTTAAGCAATCAGCCCCAGCATTTT.

CDR3 amino acids: CASSAPGLRTARKLFF. CDR3 sequence (DNA): TGTGCCAGCAGCGCCCCTGGGCTAAGGACGGCCCGAAAACTGTTTTTT. The chain carries TRBV7-2 and TRBJ1-4; D is ambiguous. The germline V gene has CDR1 SGHTA and CDR2 FQGNSA. The CDR3 runs to 16 residues. Trimming left V 5 bases short and J 10 bases short, with 23 bases between. Filled out from reference TRBV7-2 and TRBJ1-4, the complete variable domain reads GAGVSQSPSNKVTEKGKDVELRCDPISGHTALYWYRQSLGQGLEFLIYFQGNSAPDKSGLPSDRFSAERTGGSVSTLTIQRTQQEDSAVYLCASSAPGLRTARKLFFGSGTQLSVL.